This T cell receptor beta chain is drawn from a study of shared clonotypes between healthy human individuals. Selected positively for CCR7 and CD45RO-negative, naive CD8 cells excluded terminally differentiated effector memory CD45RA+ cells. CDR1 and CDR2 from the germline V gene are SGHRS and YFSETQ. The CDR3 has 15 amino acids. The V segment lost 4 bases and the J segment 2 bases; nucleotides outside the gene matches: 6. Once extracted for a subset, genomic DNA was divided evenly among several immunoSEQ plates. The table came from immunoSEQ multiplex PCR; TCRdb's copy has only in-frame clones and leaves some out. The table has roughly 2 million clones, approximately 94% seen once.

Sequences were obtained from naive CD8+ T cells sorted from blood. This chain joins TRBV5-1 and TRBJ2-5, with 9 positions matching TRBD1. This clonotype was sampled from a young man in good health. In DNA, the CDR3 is TGCGCCAGCAGCCCGAGACAGGGGGGTCAAGAGACCCAGTACTTC. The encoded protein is CASSPRQGGQETQYF.